One sample yielded the 22 T cell receptor beta chains listed below, sequenced in a study of blood T cell repertoires in COVID-19. Using immunoSEQ multiplex PCR, the repertoire was profiled, and TCRdb retains in-frame clones only, with some absent. The sample lists some 530,000 clones, 80% to 90% occurring once. Sequenced: peripheral blood. These receptor sequences come from a human donor in a cohort sampled during active COVID-19.

The CDR3 sequence is CASSKILDRSNYNEQFF. The CDR3 nucleotides are TGTGCCAGCAGCAAAATCCTCGACAGAAGCAACTACAATGAGCAGTTCTTC. The chain has TRBV21-1 and TRBJ2-1; the table's D call TRBD1 went unverified against the DNA. TRBV21-1 corresponds to a pseudogene. CDR3 length: 17 amino acids.

This sequence joins TRBV28 and TRBJ2-3; TRBD2 is a possible D gene (6 bases). There are 15 residues in the CDR3. V gave up 4 bases and J gave up 1 base, with 12 bases separating them. Germline-derived CDR1 and CDR2 are MDHEN and SYDVKM. The CDR3 is CASSSLASGTDTQYF. The CDR3 DNA sequence: TGTGCCAGCAGTTCCCTAGCGTCTGGCACAGATACGCAGTATTTT. Filled out from reference TRBV28 and TRBJ2-3, the complete variable domain reads DVKVTQSSRYLVKRTGEKVFLECVQDMDHENMFWYRQDPGLGLRLIYFSYDVKMKEKGDIPEGYSVSREKKERFSLILESASTNQTSMYLCASSSLASGTDTQYFGPGTRLTVL.

This chain connects TRBV19 to TRBJ1-1; no clear D gene. The germline V gene has CDR1 LNHDA and CDR2 SQIVND (reference sequence). CDR3 length equals 12 residues. V was trimmed by 2 bases and J by 9 bases, leaving 10 bases between them. CDR3 sequence: CASSIPNLKAFF. DNA of the CDR3: TGTGCCAGTAGTATACCCAACCTAAAAGCTTTCTTT.

This CDR3 is CASRGQGAYEQYF. The DNA for the CDR3 is TGTGCCAGTCGAGGACAGGGAGCCTACGAGCAGTACTTC. This rearrangement joins TRBV19 to TRBJ2-7, with 8 nucleotides matching TRBD1. There are 13 residues in the CDR3. Germline assignment: CDR1 LNHDA and CDR2 SQIVND (reference sequence). V gave up 8 bases and J gave up 2 bases; unmatched junction bases: 5. Full variable domain (missing parts from reference TRBV19 and TRBJ2-7): DGGITQSPKYLFRKEGQNVTLSCEQNLNHDAMYWYRQDPGQGLRLIYYSQIVNDFQKGDIAEGYSVSREKKESFPLTVTSAQKNPTAFYLCASRGQGAYEQYFGPGTRLTVT.

The rearrangement uses TRBV1 and TRBJ2-7; the table names TRBD2, a call not compared with the DNA. TRBV1 is assigned pseudogene status. The CDR3 runs 13 residues. The CDR3 sequence: CTSSQMKKREQYF. CDR3 bases: TGCACCAGCAGCCAGATGAAGAAGCGGGAGCAGTACTTC.

This clone was seen only a few times. The gene calls are TRBV7-9 and TRBJ2-2; tentative D call: TRBD2 (5 bases). Germline CDR1 reads SEHNR; CDR2 reads FQNEAQ (reference sequence). The CDR3 covers 15 residues. V was clipped by 5 bases and J by 6 bases, with 16 bases between them. The CDR3: CASSHPVAGAGELFF. For the CDR3, the DNA is TGTGCCAGCAGCCACCCGGTTGCGGGCGCCGGGGAGCTGTTTTTT.

The V gene is TRBV7-9, the J gene TRBJ1-2; D gene ambiguous. V gave up 1 base and J gave up 4 bases, with 13 bases separating them. The length of the CDR3 is 15 residues. CDR1 is SEHNR and CDR2 is FQNEAQ in the germline V gene (reference sequence). The CDR3 nucleotides read TGTGCCAGCAGCTTAGAGACGGGAGTCGGCTATGGCTACACCTTC. This codes for CASSLETGVGYGYTF.

This clone was detected a few times. The chain recombines TRBV9 with TRBJ2-2; 8 bases fit TRBD2. In germline, CDR1 is SGDLS, CDR2 YYNGEE. Losses at the gene ends were 6 bases for V and 2 bases for J; bases not matched to a gene: 9. The CDR3 length is 16 residues. The CDR3 DNA reads as TGTGCCAGCAAACCCGCTGGACTAGCTAACACCGGGGAGCTGTTTTTT. It is translated as CASKPAGLANTGELFF.

The rearrangement joins TRBV19 to TRBJ1-1; D is perhaps TRBD1 (6 bases). From germline, CDR1 is LNHDA and CDR2 SQIVND (reference sequence). V was trimmed by 6 bases and J by 5 bases, leaving 13 bases between them. The CDR3 has 13 residues. CDR3 protein: CASSKKGVTEAFF. CDR3 bases: TGTGCCAGTAGCAAAAAGGGGGTGACTGAAGCTTTCTTT.

The CDR3 sequence: CASSPFNEKLFF. Here the CDR3 DNA reads TGTGCCAGCAGTCCTTTTAATGAAAAACTGTTTTTT. This rearrangement joins TRBV28 to TRBJ1-4; no clear D. Deletions cut 5 bases from V and 4 bases from J, with 5 bases between. The CDR3 contains 12 residues. The V gene's germline CDR1 is MDHEN and CDR2 SYDVKM.

CDR3 in DNA: TGCAGCGTTAAACCGACAGGGCGGAACACCATATATTTT. Translation gives CSVKPTGRNTIYF. The chain has TRBV29-1 and TRBJ1-3; TRBD1 agrees at 7 bases. V lost 5 bases and J lost 7; bases outside the gene matches: 8. This CDR3 comprises 13 residues. The germline gives CDR1 SQVTM, CDR2 ANQGSEA. The variable domain in full, completed from reference TRBV29-1 and TRBJ1-3, reads SAVISQKPSRDICQRGTSLTIQCQVDSQVTMMFWYRQQPGQSLTLIATANQGSEATYESGFVIDKFPISRPNLTFSTLTVSNMSPEDSSIYLCSVKPTGRNTIYFGEGSWLTVV.

The chain carries TRBV7-2 and TRBJ2-7, with D possibly being TRBD1 (5 bases). The CDR3 runs 14 residues. The V end was cut by 1 base, the J end by 0 bases, with 7 bases between. Germline values: CDR1 SGHTA, CDR2 FQGNSA. In DNA, the CDR3 is TGTGCCAGCAGCTTAGTTGGGGCCTCCTACGAGCAGTACTTC. Its protein is CASSLVGASYEQYF.

The chain couples TRBV6-1 to TRBJ1-1, with a tentative D call TRBD1 (5 bases). CDR1 and CDR2 (germline): MNHNS, SASEGT. V lost 1 base to trimming and J lost 3 bases, with 9 bases between them. The CDR3 contains 14 residues. The CDR3 DNA sequence: TGTGCCAGCAGTGAAGGGGGACTGTACACTGAAGCTTTCTTT. Its translation is CASSEGGLYTEAFF.

The chain joins TRBV2 to TRBJ1-1; 7 bases fit TRBD1. Losses at the gene ends were 7 bases for V and 3 bases for J; bases not matched to a gene: 11. Germline loops: CDR1 SNHLY, CDR2 FYNNEI. There are 15 residues in the CDR3. The chain's CDR3 is CASTTGSLVYTEAFF. The CDR3 DNA sequence: TGTGCCAGCACGACAGGGTCTTTGGTGTACACTGAAGCTTTCTTT.

The chain couples TRBV5-1 to TRBJ2-7; 10 bases match TRBD1. The CDR3 is 13 amino acids. The V gene's germline CDR1 is SGHRS and CDR2 YFSETQ. J was trimmed by 8 bases and V by 4 bases; bases with no gene match: 6. In DNA, the CDR3 is TGCGCCAGCAGCGCCCTGGGACAGGGGAAGCAGTACTTC. This gives the protein CASSALGQGKQYF.

The genes are TRBV28 and TRBJ2-7; no clear D. The CDR3 length is 15 residues. The germline CDR1 and CDR2 sequences are MDHEN and SYDVKM. The V and J ends lost 3 bases and 3 bases respectively, with 15 bases between them. The DNA of the CDR3 is TGTGCCAGCAGTTTGAGGTTGCCCCTTTACTACGAGCAGTACTTC. Its translation is CASSLRLPLYYEQYF.

The rearrangement uses TRBV12-3 or TRBV12-4 and TRBJ2-7; the D is unclear. This CDR3 region has 13 residues. Trimming took off 2 bases at V and 4 bases at J, with 9 bases between the two ends. CDR3 protein: CASSLPNGYEQYF. In DNA form, the CDR3 reads TGTGCCAGCAGTTTACCCAACGGGTACGAGCAGTACTTC.

The chain joins TRBV7-2 to TRBJ1-5; D unclear. The germline CDR1 and CDR2 sequences are SGHTA and FQGNSA. With 7 bases removed from V and 3 bases from J, the gap between germline ends came to 16 bases. The CDR3 loop spans 15 amino acids. CDR3 sequence: CASNQGGRINQPQHF. DNA for the CDR3: TGTGCCAGCAACCAAGGTGGGAGGATCAATCAGCCCCAGCATTTT. Full variable domain (outside the CDR3, taken from reference TRBV7-2 and TRBJ1-5): GAGVSQSPSNKVTEKGKDVELRCDPISGHTALYWYRQSLGQGLEFLIYFQGNSAPDKSGLPSDRFSAERTGGSVSTLTIQRTQQEDSAVYLCASNQGGRINQPQHFGDGTRLSIL.

This clone was counted between two and nine times. The chain employs TRBV7-9 and TRBJ2-7; D perhaps matches TRBD2 (5 bases). The germline V gene encodes CDR1 SEHNR and CDR2 FQNEAQ (reference sequence). This CDR3 is 14 amino acids long. With 0 bases removed from V and 7 bases from J, the gap between germline ends came to 13 bases. CDR3 loop: CASSLAGTSGEQYF. The CDR3 DNA sequence: TGTGCCAGCAGCTTAGCAGGAACTTCGGGGGAGCAGTACTTC. The full variable domain, with the rest looked up from reference TRBV7-9 and TRBJ2-7, is DTGVSQNPRHKITKRGQNVTFRCDPISEHNRLYWYRQTLGQGPEFLTYFQNEAQLEKSRLLSDRFSAERPKGSFSTLEIQRTEQGDSAMYLCASSLAGTSGEQYFGPGTRLTVT.

V usage is TRBV4-1 and J usage is TRBJ2-3; TRBD2 matches 12 bases. Germline V CDR1 and CDR2: MGHRA, YSYEKL. Germline trimming cut 3 bases from V and 2 bases from J; bases unmatched to any gene: 9. There are 18 residues in the CDR3. The CDR3 DNA follows: TGCGCCAGCAGCCAGTCCGGGACTAGCGGGCACATCACAGATACGCAGTATTTT. It yields the protein CASSQSGTSGHITDTQYF.

This sequence joins TRBV18 and TRBJ2-1; the match to TRBD2 covers 9 bases. This CDR3 has 14 amino acids. J was trimmed by 7 bases and V by 3 bases; bases with no gene match: 4. The V gene's germline CDR1 is KGHSH and CDR2 LQKENI. This CDR3 reads CASSPLAGINEQFF. The CDR3 DNA follows: TGTGCCAGCTCACCGCTAGCGGGGATAAATGAGCAGTTCTTC.

V and J are TRBV19 and TRBJ1-4, with 7 nucleotides matching TRBD1. V lost 5 bases and J lost 7; bases outside the gene matches: 13. Germline V CDR1 and CDR2: LNHDA, SQIVND (reference sequence). The CDR3 extends over 16 amino acids. As DNA, the CDR3 is TGTGCCAGTAGTGCCGGGACAGCCCTGATAGGTGAAAAACTGTTTTTT. Amino acid sequence: CASSAGTALIGEKLFF.